A single count supports the clone carrying this T cell receptor beta chain. This sample is drawn from a study of blood T cell repertoires in COVID-19. Across the study: The origin of the acute and convalescent COVID-19 samples was the United States, Italy and Spain.

Participants, roughly 18 to 90 years old, spanned 24 US areas. Participant-reported clinical history was the basis for cohort assignment. Assay used: immunoSEQ multiplex PCR; TCRdb lists only in-frame clones, some missing. The profile covers 450,000 or so clones, with 90% appearing a single time and approximately 0.55% taken by the ten largest. Germline assignment: CDR1 MDHEN and CDR2 SYDVKM. The CDR3 extends over 16 amino acids. The V and J ends lost 3 bases and 2 bases respectively, with 14 bases between them. Source material: PBMCs or T cells enriched from blood (not recorded which). This chain links TRBV28 with TRBJ1-5; the D is unclear. The sequence was collected from a man aged 18 to 30 who had recovered from COVID-19. The CDR3 loop reads CASSFSRETGNQPQHF. CDR3 nucleotide sequence: TGTGCCAGCAGTTTTAGCCGAGAAACGGGCAATCAGCCCCAGCATTTT.